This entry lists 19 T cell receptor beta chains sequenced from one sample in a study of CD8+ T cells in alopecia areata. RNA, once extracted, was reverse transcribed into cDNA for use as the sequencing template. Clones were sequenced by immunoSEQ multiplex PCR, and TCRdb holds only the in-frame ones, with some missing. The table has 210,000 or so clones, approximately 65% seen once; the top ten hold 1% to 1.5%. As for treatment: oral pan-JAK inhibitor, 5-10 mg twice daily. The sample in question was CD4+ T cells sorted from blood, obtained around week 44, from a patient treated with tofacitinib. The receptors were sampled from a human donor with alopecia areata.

Here the CDR3 DNA reads TGCGCCAGCAGCCCTTCGGACAACTATGGCTACACCTTC. It yields the protein CASSPSDNYGYTF. V gene TRBV5-1 combines with J gene TRBJ1-2; the D is unclear. V shed 4 bases and J shed 2 bases, with 9 bases lying between them. Germline CDR1 SGHRS, CDR2 YFSETQ. The CDR3 runs 13 residues. The whole variable domain, remainder taken from reference TRBV5-1 and TRBJ1-2, is KAGVTQTPRYLIKTRGQQVTLSCSPISGHRSVSWYQQTPGQGLQFLFEYFSETQRNKGNFPGRFSGRQFSNSRSEMNVSTLELGDSALYLCASSPSDNYGYTFGSGTRLTVV.

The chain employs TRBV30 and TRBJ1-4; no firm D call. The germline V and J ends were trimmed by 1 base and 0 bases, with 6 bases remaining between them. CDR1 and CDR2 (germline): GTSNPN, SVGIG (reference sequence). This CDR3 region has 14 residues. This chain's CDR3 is CAWSGLATNEKLFF. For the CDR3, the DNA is TGTGCCTGGAGTGGACTTGCAACTAATGAAAAACTGTTTTTT.

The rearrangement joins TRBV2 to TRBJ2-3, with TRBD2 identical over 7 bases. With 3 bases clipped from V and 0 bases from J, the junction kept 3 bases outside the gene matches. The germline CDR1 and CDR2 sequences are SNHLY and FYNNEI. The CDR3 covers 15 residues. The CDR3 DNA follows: TGTGCCAGCAGTGAGGGGCGGGGGAGCACAGATACGCAGTATTTT. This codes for CASSEGRGSTDTQYF.

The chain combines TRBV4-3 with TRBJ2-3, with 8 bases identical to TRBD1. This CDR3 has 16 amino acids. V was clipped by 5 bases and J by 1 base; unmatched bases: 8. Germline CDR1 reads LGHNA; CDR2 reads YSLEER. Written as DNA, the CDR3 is TGCGCCAGCAGCTCATCCGGGACAGGAGGCACAGATACGCAGTATTTT. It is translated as CASSSSGTGGTDTQYF.

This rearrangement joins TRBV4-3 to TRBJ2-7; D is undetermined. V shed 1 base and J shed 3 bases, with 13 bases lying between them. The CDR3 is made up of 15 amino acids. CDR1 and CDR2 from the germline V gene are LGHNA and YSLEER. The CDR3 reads CASSQGRWGIYEQYF. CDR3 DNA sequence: TGCGCCAGCAGCCAAGGTAGATGGGGAATCTACGAGCAGTACTTC.

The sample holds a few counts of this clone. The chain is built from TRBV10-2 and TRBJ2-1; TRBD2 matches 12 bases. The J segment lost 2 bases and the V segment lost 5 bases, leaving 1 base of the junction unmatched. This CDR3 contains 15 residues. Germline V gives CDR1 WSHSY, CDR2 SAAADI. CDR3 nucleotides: TGCGCCAGCAGTAGACTAGCGGGGGCCTACAATGAGCAGTTCTTC. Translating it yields CASSRLAGAYNEQFF.

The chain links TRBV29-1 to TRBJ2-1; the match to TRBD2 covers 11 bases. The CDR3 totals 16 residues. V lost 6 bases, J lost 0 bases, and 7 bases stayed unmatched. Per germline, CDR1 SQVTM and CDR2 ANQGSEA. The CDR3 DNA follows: TGCAGCGTCTTCGGGACTAGCGGCATCTCCTACAATGAGCAGTTCTTC. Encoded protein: CSVFGTSGISYNEQFF.

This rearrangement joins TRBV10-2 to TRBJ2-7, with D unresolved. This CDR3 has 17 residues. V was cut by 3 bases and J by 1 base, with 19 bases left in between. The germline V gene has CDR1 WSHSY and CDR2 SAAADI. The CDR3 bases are TGCGCCAGCAGTGAATGGAAGCCGTCTGGATCTTCCTACGAGCAGTACTTC. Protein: CASSEWKPSGSSYEQYF.

The CDR3 DNA reads TGTGCCAGCAGCTCTTCCGGGACGCGGGGCTACACCTTC. Amino acid sequence: CASSSSGTRGYTF. The chain combines TRBV7-8 with TRBJ1-2; possibly TRBD1 for D (5 bases). V was clipped by 4 bases and J by 8 bases, with 14 bases between them. CDR1 and CDR2 from the germline V gene are SGHVS and FQNEAQ. The CDR3 extends over 13 amino acids.

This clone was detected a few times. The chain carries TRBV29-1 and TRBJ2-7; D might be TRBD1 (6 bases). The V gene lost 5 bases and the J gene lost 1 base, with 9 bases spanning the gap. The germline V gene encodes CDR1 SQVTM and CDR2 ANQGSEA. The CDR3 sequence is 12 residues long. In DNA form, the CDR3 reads TGCAGCGTTCGGGACACGTCCTACGAGCAGTACTTC. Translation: CSVRDTSYEQYF.

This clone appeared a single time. The CDR3 DNA sequence: TGTGCCAGTAGCGAGGCAGATACGCAGTATTTT. This encodes CASSEADTQYF. The V call is TRBV19, the J call TRBJ2-3; D is ambiguous. The V end was cut by 6 bases, the J end by 4 bases, with 5 bases between. The CDR3 totals 11 residues. Germline-derived CDR1 and CDR2 are LNHDA and SQIVND (reference sequence).

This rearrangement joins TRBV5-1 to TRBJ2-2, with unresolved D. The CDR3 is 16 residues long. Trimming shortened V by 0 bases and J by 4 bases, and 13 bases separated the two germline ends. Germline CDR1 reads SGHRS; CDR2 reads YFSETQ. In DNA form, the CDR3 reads TGCGCCAGCAGCTTGGTCGGTTACGAGAGCACCGGGGAGCTGTTTTTT. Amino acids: CASSLVGYESTGELFF.

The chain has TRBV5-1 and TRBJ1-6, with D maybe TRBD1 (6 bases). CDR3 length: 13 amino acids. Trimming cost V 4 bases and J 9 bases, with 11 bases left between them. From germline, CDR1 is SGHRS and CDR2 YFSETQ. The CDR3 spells CASSTGNSSPLHF. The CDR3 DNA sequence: TGCGCCAGCAGCACAGGGAATAGTTCACCCCTCCACTTT.

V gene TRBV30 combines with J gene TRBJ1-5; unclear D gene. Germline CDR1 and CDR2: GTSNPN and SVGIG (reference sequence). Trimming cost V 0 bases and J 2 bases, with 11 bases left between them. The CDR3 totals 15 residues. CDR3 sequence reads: CAWSVGRYGNQPQHF. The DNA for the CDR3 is TGTGCCTGGAGTGTAGGGAGGTACGGCAATCAGCCCCAGCATTTT.

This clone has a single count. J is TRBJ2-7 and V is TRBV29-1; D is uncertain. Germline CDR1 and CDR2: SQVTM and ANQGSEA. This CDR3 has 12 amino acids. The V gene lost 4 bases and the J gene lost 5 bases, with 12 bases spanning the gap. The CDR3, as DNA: TGCAGCGTTGGTGGCCTTACCGACGAGCAGTACTTC. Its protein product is CSVGGLTDEQYF.

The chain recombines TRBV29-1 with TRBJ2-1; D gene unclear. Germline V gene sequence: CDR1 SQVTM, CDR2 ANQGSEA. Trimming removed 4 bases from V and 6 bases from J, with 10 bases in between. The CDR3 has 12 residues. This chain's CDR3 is CSVAVGSNEQFF. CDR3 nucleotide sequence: TGCAGCGTTGCGGTCGGCAGCAATGAGCAGTTCTTC.

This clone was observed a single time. This chain's CDR3 is CASSPDLGNTEAFF. In DNA, the CDR3 is TGCGCCAGCAGCCCGGACTTGGGGAACACTGAAGCTTTCTTT. This chain links TRBV5-1 with TRBJ1-1, with D unclear. CDR3 length: 14 residues. V shed 4 bases and J shed 1 base, with 11 bases lying between them. The germline CDR1 and CDR2 sequences are SGHRS and YFSETQ.

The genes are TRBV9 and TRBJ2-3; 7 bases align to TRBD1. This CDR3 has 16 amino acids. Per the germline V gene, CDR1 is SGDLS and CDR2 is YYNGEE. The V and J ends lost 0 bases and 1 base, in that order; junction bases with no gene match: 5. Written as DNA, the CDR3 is TGTGCCAGCAGCGTAGCTACGGGACAGCGCACAGATACGCAGTATTTT. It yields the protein CASSVATGQRTDTQYF.

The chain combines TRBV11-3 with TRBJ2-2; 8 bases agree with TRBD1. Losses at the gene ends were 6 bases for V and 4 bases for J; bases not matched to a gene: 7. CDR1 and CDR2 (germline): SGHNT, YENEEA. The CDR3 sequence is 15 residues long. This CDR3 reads CASSGQGWGTGELFF. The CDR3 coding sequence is TGTGCCAGCAGTGGACAGGGATGGGGCACCGGGGAGCTGTTTTTT. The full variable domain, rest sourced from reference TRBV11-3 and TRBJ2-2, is EAGVVQSPRYKIIEKKQPVAFWCNPISGHNTLYWYLQNLGQGPELLIRYENEEAVDDSQLPKDRFSAERLKGVDSTLKIQPAELGDSAVYLCASSGQGWGTGELFFGEGSRLTVL.